A single sample gave rise to the 28 T cell receptor beta chains below, sequenced in a study of T cells in Graves' hyperthyroidism and ophthalmopathy. TCR beta CDR3 region amplification was performed from RNA transcripts. The primer set for the first-round RT-PCR of the TCR CDR3 was HTBI. TCRdb re-analysed the multiplex PCR reads in MiXCR, keeping a single row per CDR3 protein. The table records around 340,000 distinct CDR3 sequences, roughly 15% of them present only once. Specimen: blood. The receptors come from a man aged 25 to 40 with Graves' hyperthyroidism.

The sample holds many counts of this clonotype. CDR3 DNA sequence: TGTGCCAGCAGCTTAGAAGGGTACGGGGCCAACGTCCTGACTTTC. Translated, it gives CASSLEGYGANVLTF. The chain links TRBV7-8 to TRBJ2-6; D gene uncertain. Between the trimmed V and J ends, which lost 1 base and 4 bases, there was a span of 8 bases. The CDR3 extends over 15 amino acids. The germline gives CDR1 SGHVS, CDR2 FQNEAQ.

This clonotype was found a few times. The J gene is TRBJ1-4, the V gene TRBV6-1; 8 positions match TRBD1. The length of the CDR3 is 14 residues. Germline V gene data show CDR1 as MNHNS and CDR2 as SASEGT. The V segment lost 6 bases and the J segment 8 bases; nucleotides outside the gene matches: 8. CDR3 residues: CASSPTGVGEKLFF. As DNA, the CDR3 is TGTGCCAGCAGCCCGACAGGGGTAGGAGAAAAACTGTTTTTT.

This clonotype was recorded at least ten times. The CDR3, as DNA: TGCAGTGCTGCCGGACGGGGACAGGGGCAGCACGAAGCTTTCTTT. Its protein product is CSAAGRGQGQHEAFF. The rearrangement uses TRBV20-1 and TRBJ1-1, with 10 bases identical to TRBD1. The CDR3 contains 15 residues. V was clipped by 5 bases and J by 8 bases; unmatched bases: 14. Per germline, CDR1 DFQATT and CDR2 SNEGSKA (reference sequence).

This clonotype was detected ten times or more. The chain recombines TRBV7-2 with TRBJ2-4; no reliable D call. This CDR3 has 16 amino acids. The germline gives CDR1 SGHTA, CDR2 FQGNSA. Trimming stripped 2 bases from V and 0 bases from J, with 11 bases between. CDR3 region: CASSLTQTTAKNIQYF. The CDR3 DNA reads as TGTGCCAGCAGCTTAACACAAACGACAGCCAAAAACATTCAGTACTTC. Supplemented by reference TRBV7-2 and TRBJ2-4, the full variable domain reads GAGVSQSPSNKVTEKGKDVELRCDPISGHTALYWYRQSLGQGLEFLIYFQGNSAPDKSGLPSDRFSAERTGGSVSTLTIQRTQQEDSAVYLCASSLTQTTAKNIQYFGAGTRLSVL.

This chain connects TRBV19 to TRBJ2-1; D might be TRBD2 (7 bases). Deletions cut 7 bases from V and 8 bases from J, with 21 bases between. The germline gives CDR1 LNHDA, CDR2 SQIVND (reference sequence). The CDR3 runs 15 residues. CDR3 sequence reads: CASTPAGVSGDEQFF. CDR3 DNA: TGTGCCAGTACTCCCGCGGGGGTCTCAGGGGATGAGCAGTTCTTC.

V is TRBV19 and J is TRBJ2-7, with TRBD2 as a possible D gene (5 bases). Per germline, CDR1 LNHDA and CDR2 SQIVND (reference sequence). The CDR3 is 14 amino acids. The V end was cut by 1 base, the J end by 4 bases, with 11 bases between. The CDR3 DNA follows: TGTGCCAGTAGTATAGTTTGGAGGTCATACGAGCAGTACTTC. Translating gives CASSIVWRSYEQYF.

A few counts support this clonotype. The V and J genes are TRBV24-1 and TRBJ2-7; D might be TRBD1 (6 bases). This CDR3 has 15 residues. Germline CDR1 KGHDR, CDR2 SFDVKD. Trimming removed 2 bases from V and 3 bases from J, with 13 bases in between. CDR3 coding DNA: TGTGCCACCAGTGATTCGGGGACACCGGGCTACGAGCAGTACTTC. Its protein product is CATSDSGTPGYEQYF.

This clonotype has at least ten counts. The chain combines TRBV11-2 with TRBJ2-2; TRBD2 matches 11 bases. The J segment lost 5 bases and the V segment lost 1 base, leaving 0 bases of the junction unmatched. The CDR3 covers 15 residues. Per the germline V gene, CDR1 is SGHAT and CDR2 is FQNNGV. For the CDR3, the DNA is TGTGCCAGCAGCTTAGCTAGCGGGGGGACCGGGGAGCTGTTTTTT. Translation: CASSLASGGTGELFF. Looking up the rest from reference TRBV11-2 and TRBJ2-2 gives the full variable domain: EAGVAQSPRYKIIEKRQSVAFWCNPISGHATLYWYQQILGQGPKLLIQFQNNGVVDDSQLPKDRFSAERLKGVDSTLKIQPAKLEDSAVYLCASSLASGGTGELFFGEGSRLTVL.

This clonotype has a count of ten or more. The rearrangement links TRBV5-8 to TRBJ2-3; 7 bases are shared with TRBD1. The germline CDR1 and CDR2 sequences are SGHTS and YDEGEE. J gave up 0 bases and V 4 bases, and 5 bases lay outside the gene matches. This CDR3 comprises 15 residues. The CDR3: CASSALQGSTDTQYF. In DNA form, the CDR3 reads TGTGCCAGCAGCGCACTACAGGGGAGCACAGATACGCAGTATTTT. The full variable domain, with the rest looked up from reference TRBV5-8 and TRBJ2-3, is EAGVTQSPTHLIKTRGQQATLRCSPISGHTSVYWYQQALGLGLQFLLWYDEGEERNRGNFPPRFSGRQFPNYSSELNVNALELEDSALYLCASSALQGSTDTQYFGPGTRLTVL.

The chain combines TRBV19 with TRBJ1-6; D unresolved. Germline assignment: CDR1 LNHDA and CDR2 SQIVND (reference sequence). V was cut by 5 bases and J by 7 bases, with 15 bases left in between. This CDR3 comprises 15 residues. The CDR3 loop reads CASSGDRHTNSPLHF. The DNA of the CDR3 is TGTGCCAGTAGTGGTGATCGGCACACCAATTCACCCCTCCACTTT.

With respect to this clonotype: This may arise from a read error, as a much more abundant clone is one base away. In nucleotides, the CDR3 is TGTGCCAGCAGCCAATTGGCGGGGACTGGCCTCTACGATGAGCAGTTCTTC. Translated, it gives CASSQLAGTGLYDEQFF. V usage is TRBV11-1 and J usage is TRBJ2-1, with a weak D call TRBD2 (6 bases). This CDR3 has 17 residues. Germline CDR1 is SGHAT and CDR2 is FQDESV (reference sequence).

This clonotype was seen more than once but under ten times. The V and J genes are TRBV12-5 and TRBJ2-3; D not resolved. Trimming removed 6 bases at V and 0 bases at J, with 7 bases between. The germline CDR1 and CDR2 sequences are LGHNT and FRNRAP. CDR3 length: 13 amino acids. CDR3 nucleotides: TGTGCTAGTGGCAAAAGGAGCACAGATACGCAGTATTTT. Its protein is CASGKRSTDTQYF.

The table lists this clonotype with a few counts. Possible read error: a much larger clone is one base away. This chain connects TRBV2 to TRBJ2-3, with a weak D call TRBD2 (5 bases). V dropped 6 bases and J dropped 2 bases, with 12 bases sitting between them. The CDR3 is 14 amino acids. Per germline, CDR1 SNHLY and CDR2 FYNNEI. This chain's CDR3 is CASRDSQFTDTQYF. In DNA, the CDR3 is TGTGCCAGCAGGGACTCTCAATTCACAGATACGCAGTATTTT.

This clonotype was picked up a small number of times. CDR3 in DNA: TGTGCCACCGGGGAGGGGCAGGGGGGAGGCTACACCTTC. Translation: CATGEGQGGGYTF. V is TRBV6-1 and J is TRBJ1-2; 7 bases are shared with TRBD1. Germline lookup yields CDR1 MNHNS and CDR2 SASEGT. CDR3 length: 13 residues. The junction had 13 bases not matched to a gene; V was cut back by 10 bases and J by 8 bases.

This clonotype has ten or more counts. This rearrangement joins TRBV7-2 to TRBJ2-2; the D gene is possibly TRBD2 (6 bases). CDR1 SGHTA and CDR2 FQGNSA come from the germline V gene. CDR3 length: 14 amino acids. V lost 4 bases and J 10 bases, leaving 16 bases between the germline ends. CDR3 residues: CASSSPGLGMELFF. CDR3 in DNA: TGTGCCAGCAGCTCACCGGGACTGGGGATGGAGCTGTTTTTT.

This clonotype has ten or more counts. The CDR3, as DNA: TGTGCCAGCAGGAGACTAGCGGGAGTAAATGAGCAGTTCTTC. Protein: CASRRLAGVNEQFF. The chain uses TRBV7-9 and TRBJ2-1; the match to TRBD2 covers 12 bases. The CDR3 runs to 14 residues. The V and J ends lost 6 bases and 7 bases, in that order; junction bases with no gene match: 4. Germline CDR1 SEHNR, CDR2 FQNEAQ (reference sequence). The entire variable domain, with the rest obtained from reference TRBV7-9 and TRBJ2-1, is as follows: DTGVSQNPRHKITKRGQNVTFRCDPISEHNRLYWYRQTLGQGPEFLTYFQNEAQLEKSRLLSDRFSAERPKGSFSTLEIQRTEQGDSAMYLCASRRLAGVNEQFFGPGTRLTVL.

This clonotype was seen at least ten times. V and J are TRBV6-2 or TRBV6-3 and TRBJ2-7, with D possibly being TRBD1 (6 bases). The V gene lost 6 bases and the J gene lost 6 bases, with 15 bases spanning the gap. The CDR3 has 13 residues. Germline V CDR1 and CDR2: MNHEY, SVGEGT. CDR3 DNA sequence: TGTGCCAGCAGGGACCCGGGACACGGCGAGCAGTACTTC. Its protein product is CASRDPGHGEQYF.

This clonotype was observed at least ten times. The rearrangement uses TRBV12-3 or TRBV12-4 and TRBJ1-2; 8 bases match TRBD1. This CDR3 contains 14 residues. V lost 4 bases and J lost 3; bases outside the gene matches: 4. The chain's CDR3 is CASSWTGSDYGYTF. The DNA of the CDR3 is TGTGCCAGCAGTTGGACAGGGAGCGACTATGGCTACACCTTC.

This clonotype occurred a few times. The chain has TRBV3-1 and TRBJ1-1, with D possibly TRBD1 on 5 matching bases. The CDR3 is made up of 15 amino acids. Germline assignment: CDR1 LGHDT and CDR2 YNNKEL (reference sequence). V lost 2 bases to trimming and J lost 1 base, with 11 bases between them. This CDR3 reads CASSQIQGANTEAFF. The DNA of the CDR3 is TGTGCCAGCAGCCAAATCCAGGGAGCGAACACTGAAGCTTTCTTT. Supplemented by reference TRBV3-1 and TRBJ1-1, the full variable domain reads DTAVSQTPKYLVTQMGNDKSIKCEQNLGHDTMYWYKQDSKKFLKIMFSYNNKELIINETVPNRFSPKSPDKAHLNLHINSLELGDSAVYFCASSQIQGANTEAFFGQGTRLTVV.

This clonotype showed up just a few times. The chain employs TRBV6-9 and TRBJ2-3, with 12 bases that match TRBD2. V gave up 6 bases and J gave up 8 bases; unmatched junction bases: 6. The CDR3 loop spans 14 amino acids. Germline CDR1 reads MNHGY; CDR2 reads SVAAGI. The CDR3 DNA reads TGTGCCAGCAGGCGACTAGCGGGAGTCGGTACGCAGTATTTT. Translation gives CASRRLAGVGTQYF.

With respect to this clonotype: The junction differs from germline at one of its ends, possibly a read error. V and J are TRBV12-3 or TRBV12-4 and TRBJ2-3; TRBD2 is a possible D gene (6 bases). CDR3 length: 14 amino acids. This chain's CDR3 is CASSLGEREETRYF. As DNA, the CDR3 is TGTGCCAGCAGTTTGGGGGAGAGGGAGGAAACGCGGTATTTT.

This clonotype was picked up a small number of times. V and J are TRBV5-6 and TRBJ2-1; TRBD2 aligns across 7 bases. Germline CDR1 reads SGHDT; CDR2 reads YYEEEE. The CDR3 contains 15 residues. V lost 2 bases and J lost 10; bases outside the gene matches: 12. CDR3 nucleotides: TGTGCCAGCAGCTTCCCTGGCGGGAGCCTGGAGGAGCAGTTCTTC. This encodes CASSFPGGSLEEQFF.

Concerning this clonotype itself: A read error may be the cause here, since a much bigger clone is one base away. V and J are TRBV24-1 and TRBJ1-6, with D unclear. The V gene's germline CDR1 is KGHDR and CDR2 SFDVKD. Trimming cost V 4 bases and J 5 bases, with 11 bases left between them. This CDR3 comprises 15 residues. For the CDR3, the DNA is TGTGCCACCAGTGACTCGACTCCCAATAATTCACCCCTCCACTTT. Its translation is CATSDSTPNNSPLHF.

This rearrangement joins TRBV11-2 to TRBJ2-7; possibly TRBD1 for D (5 bases). The CDR3 totals 14 residues. Trimming shortened V by 0 bases and J by 3 bases, and 9 bases separated the two germline ends. In germline, CDR1 is SGHAT, CDR2 FQNNGV. CDR3 coding DNA: TGTGCCAGCAGCTTAGAGGCAGGGTTCTACGAGCAGTACTTC. This translates into CASSLEAGFYEQYF.

This clonotype has at least ten counts. The chain combines TRBV27 with TRBJ1-6, with no clear D. V dropped 3 bases and J dropped 0 bases, with 9 bases sitting between them. Germline V gene lookup returns CDR1 MNHEY and CDR2 SMNVEV (reference sequence). The CDR3 totals 16 residues. The CDR3 region has the DNA TGTGCCAGCAGTTTTAGGGCCAGCTCCTATAATTCACCCCTCCACTTT. It is translated as CASSFRASSYNSPLHF.

This chain connects TRBV5-1 to TRBJ2-1, with 7 bases identical to TRBD2. V was pared by 0 bases and J by 5 bases, with 11 bases of the junction left unmatched. This CDR3 contains 17 residues. Germline CDR1 and CDR2: SGHRS and YFSETQ. CDR3 in DNA: TGCGCCAGCAGCTTGGGAGCGGCGGGACTAACAGACAATGAGCAGTTCTTC. This gives the protein CASSLGAAGLTDNEQFF.

This clonotype was counted a few times. The chain is built from TRBV7-9 and TRBJ2-7, with 8 positions matching TRBD1. CDR3 length equals 14 residues. Germline V gives CDR1 SEHNR, CDR2 FQNEAQ (reference sequence). Trimming took 8 bases from V and 0 from J; bases not matched to a gene: 6. The CDR3 loop reads CASELTGVSYEQYF. The DNA for the CDR3 is TGTGCCAGCGAGTTGACAGGGGTCTCCTACGAGCAGTACTTC.

The chain joins TRBV5-1 to TRBJ2-7, with TRBD2 as a possible D gene (6 bases). The germline V and J ends were trimmed by 4 bases and 0 bases, with 14 bases remaining between them. The CDR3 sequence is 15 residues long. The germline V gene has CDR1 SGHRS and CDR2 YFSETQ. CDR3 residues: CASSPQLAASYEQYF. The CDR3 DNA is TGCGCCAGCAGCCCCCAGTTAGCGGCCTCCTACGAGCAGTACTTC. Supplemented by reference TRBV5-1 and TRBJ2-7, the full variable domain reads KAGVTQTPRYLIKTRGQQVTLSCSPISGHRSVSWYQQTPGQGLQFLFEYFSETQRNKGNFPGRFSGRQFSNSRSEMNVSTLELGDSALYLCASSPQLAASYEQYFGPGTRLTVT.